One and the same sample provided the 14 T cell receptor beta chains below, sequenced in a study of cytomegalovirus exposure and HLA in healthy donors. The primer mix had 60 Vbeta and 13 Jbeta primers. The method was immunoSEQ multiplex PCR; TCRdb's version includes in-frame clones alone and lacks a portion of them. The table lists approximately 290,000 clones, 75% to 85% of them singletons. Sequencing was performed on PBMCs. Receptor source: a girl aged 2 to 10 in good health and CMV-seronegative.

The CDR3: CAFLSGSVTYEQYF. The CDR3 DNA reads as TGTGCCTTCCTTAGCGGGAGTGTTACCTACGAGCAGTACTTC. The chain uses TRBV30 and TRBJ2-7; 9 bases line up with TRBD2. V dropped 7 bases and J dropped 2; count of bases not matched to a gene: 9. In germline, CDR1 is GTSNPN, CDR2 SVGIG (reference sequence). This CDR3 is 14 amino acids long.

CDR3 protein: CASVPATWAREQFF. CDR3 sequence (DNA): TGTGCCAGCGTCCCGGCTACGTGGGCGAGAGAGCAGTTCTTC. The chain employs TRBV16 and TRBJ2-1; D is undetermined. Trimming cost V 8 bases and J 10 bases, with 21 bases left between them. This CDR3 contains 14 residues. The germline gives CDR1 KGHSY, CDR2 FQNENV. The variable domain in full, with the rest retrieved from reference TRBV16 and TRBJ2-1, is GEEVAQTPKHLVRGEGQKAKLYCAPIKGHSYVFWYQQVLKNEFKFLISFQNENVFDETGMPKERFSAKCLPNSPCSLEIQATKLEDSAVYFCASVPATWAREQFFGPGTRLTVL.

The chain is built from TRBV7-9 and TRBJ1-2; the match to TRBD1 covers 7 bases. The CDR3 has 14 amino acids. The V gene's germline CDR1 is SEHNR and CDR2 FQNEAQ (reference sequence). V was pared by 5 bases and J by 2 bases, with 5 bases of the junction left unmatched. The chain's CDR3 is CASSQGTDNYGYTF. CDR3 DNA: TGTGCCAGCAGCCAGGGGACAGACAACTATGGCTACACCTTC.

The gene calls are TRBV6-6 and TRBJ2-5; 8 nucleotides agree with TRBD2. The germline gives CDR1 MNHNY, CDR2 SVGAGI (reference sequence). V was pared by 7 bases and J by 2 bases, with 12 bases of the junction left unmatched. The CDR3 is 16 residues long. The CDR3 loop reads CASTNGVAGRQETQYF. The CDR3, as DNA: TGTGCCAGCACTAACGGGGTAGCGGGAAGGCAAGAGACCCAGTACTTC.

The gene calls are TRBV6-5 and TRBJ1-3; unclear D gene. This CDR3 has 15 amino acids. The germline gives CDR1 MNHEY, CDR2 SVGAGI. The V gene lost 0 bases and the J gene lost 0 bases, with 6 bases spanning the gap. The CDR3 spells CASSYSLTSGNTIYF. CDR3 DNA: TGTGCCAGCAGTTACTCGCTAACCTCTGGAAACACCATATATTTT.

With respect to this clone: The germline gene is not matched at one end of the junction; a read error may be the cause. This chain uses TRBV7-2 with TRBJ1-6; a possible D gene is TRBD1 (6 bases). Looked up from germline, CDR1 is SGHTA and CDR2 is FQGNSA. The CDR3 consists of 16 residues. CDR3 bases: TGTGCCGGCAGCCTCAACGCAGGGGCGGATAATTCACCCCTCCACTTT. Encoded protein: CAGSLNAGADNSPLHF.

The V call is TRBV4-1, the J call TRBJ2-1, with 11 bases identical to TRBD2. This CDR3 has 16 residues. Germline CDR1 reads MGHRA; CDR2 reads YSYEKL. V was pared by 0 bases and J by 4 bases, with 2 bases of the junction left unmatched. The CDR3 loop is CASSQEVAGGYNEQFF. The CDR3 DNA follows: TGCGCCAGCAGCCAAGAAGTAGCGGGGGGGTACAATGAGCAGTTCTTC.

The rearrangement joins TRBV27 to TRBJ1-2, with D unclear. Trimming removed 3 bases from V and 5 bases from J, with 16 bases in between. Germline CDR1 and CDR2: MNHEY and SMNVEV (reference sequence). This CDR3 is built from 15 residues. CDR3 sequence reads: CASSFSRNSGYGYTF. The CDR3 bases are TGTGCCAGCAGTTTTTCGAGGAATTCTGGGTATGGCTACACCTTC.

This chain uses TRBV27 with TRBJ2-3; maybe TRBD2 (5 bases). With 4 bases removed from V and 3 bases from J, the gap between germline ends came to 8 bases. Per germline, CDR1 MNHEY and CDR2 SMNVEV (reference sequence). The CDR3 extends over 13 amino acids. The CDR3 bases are TGTGCCAGCAGTTGGGGAGTGACAGATACGCAGTATTTT. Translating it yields CASSWGVTDTQYF.

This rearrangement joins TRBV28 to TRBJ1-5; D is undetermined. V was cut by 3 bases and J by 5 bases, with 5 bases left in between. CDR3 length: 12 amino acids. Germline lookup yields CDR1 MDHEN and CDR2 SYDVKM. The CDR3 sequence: CASSFGYQPQHF. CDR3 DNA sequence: TGTGCCAGCAGTTTCGGGTATCAGCCCCAGCATTTT.

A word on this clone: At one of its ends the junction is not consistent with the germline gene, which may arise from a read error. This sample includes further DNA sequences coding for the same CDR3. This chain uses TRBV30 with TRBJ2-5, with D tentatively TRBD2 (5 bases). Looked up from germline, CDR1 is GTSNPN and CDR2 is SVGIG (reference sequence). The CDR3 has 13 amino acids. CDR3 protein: CAWNRGGSETQYF. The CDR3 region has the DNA TGCGCCTGGAATCGAGGAGGTTCCGAGACCCAGTACTTC.

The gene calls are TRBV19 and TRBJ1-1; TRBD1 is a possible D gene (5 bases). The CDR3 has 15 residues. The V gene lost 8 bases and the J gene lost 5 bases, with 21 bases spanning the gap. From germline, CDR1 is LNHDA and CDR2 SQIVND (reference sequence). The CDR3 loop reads CASRGDLSAWTEAFF. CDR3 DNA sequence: TGTGCCAGTCGGGGGGACTTGAGCGCGTGGACTGAAGCTTTCTTT.

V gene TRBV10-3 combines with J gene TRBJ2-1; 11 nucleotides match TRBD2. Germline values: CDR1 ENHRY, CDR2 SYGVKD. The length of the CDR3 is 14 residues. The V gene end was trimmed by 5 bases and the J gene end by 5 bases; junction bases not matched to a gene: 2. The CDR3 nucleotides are TGTGCCATCAGTACTAGCGGGGGAAACAATGAGCAGTTCTTC. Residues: CAISTSGGNNEQFF.

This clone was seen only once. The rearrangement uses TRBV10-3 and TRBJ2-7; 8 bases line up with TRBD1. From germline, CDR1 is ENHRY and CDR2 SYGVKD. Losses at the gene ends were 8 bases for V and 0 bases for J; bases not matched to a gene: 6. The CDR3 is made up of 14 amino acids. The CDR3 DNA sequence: TGTGCCATCGGGACAGGATCGAGCTCCTACGAGCAGTACTTC. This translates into CAIGTGSSSYEQYF.